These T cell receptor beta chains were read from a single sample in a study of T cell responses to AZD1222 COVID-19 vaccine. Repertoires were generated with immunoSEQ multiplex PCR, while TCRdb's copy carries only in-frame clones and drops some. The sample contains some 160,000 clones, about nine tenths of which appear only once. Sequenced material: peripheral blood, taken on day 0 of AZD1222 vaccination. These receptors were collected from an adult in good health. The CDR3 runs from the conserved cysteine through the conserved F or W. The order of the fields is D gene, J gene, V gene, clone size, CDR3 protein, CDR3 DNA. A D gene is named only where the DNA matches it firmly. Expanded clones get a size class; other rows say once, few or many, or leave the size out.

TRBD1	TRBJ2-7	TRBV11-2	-	CASSKQRQQGLFYEQYF	TGTGCCAGCAGTAAACAGAGGCAACAGGGGCTATTCTACGAGCAGTACTTC
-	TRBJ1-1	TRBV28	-	CASSLPGLTEAFF	TGTGCCAGCAGTTTACCGGGACTAACTGAAGCTTTCTTT
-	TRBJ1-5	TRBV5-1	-	CASSGGPNQPQHF	TGCGCCAGCAGCGGCGGGCCTAATCAGCCCCAGCATTTT
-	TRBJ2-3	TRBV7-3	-	CASSLGLRTDTQYF	TGTGCCAGCAGCTTAGGACTGCGCACAGATACGCAGTATTTT
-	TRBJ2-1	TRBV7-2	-	CASSLRGANEQFF	TGTGCCAGCAGCTTGAGGGGAGCCAATGAGCAGTTCTTC
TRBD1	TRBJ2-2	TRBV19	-	CASKGTGTAGELFF	TGTGCCAGTAAAGGGACAGGGACTGCCGGGGAGCTGTTTTTT
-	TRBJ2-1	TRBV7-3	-	CASSYRVYNEQFF	TGTGCCAGCAGCTACCGGGTTTACAATGAGCAGTTCTTC
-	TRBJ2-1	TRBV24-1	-	CATSDRDNSYNEQFF	TGTGCCACCAGTGATCGAGACAACTCCTACAATGAGCAGTTCTTC
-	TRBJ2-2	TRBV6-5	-	CASRKNTGELFF	TGTGCCAGCAGGAAAAACACCGGGGAGCTGTTTTTT
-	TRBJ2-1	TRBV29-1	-	CSVSRQFEQFF	TGCAGCGTTTCGAGACAGTTTGAGCAGTTCTTC
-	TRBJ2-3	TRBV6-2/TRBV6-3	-	CASSFPGGTDTQYF	TGTGCCAGCAGTTTTCCGGGGGGCACAGATACGCAGTATTTT
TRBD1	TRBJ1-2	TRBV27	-	CASRGQGSYTF	TGTGCCAGCAGAGGACAGGGCAGCTACACCTTC
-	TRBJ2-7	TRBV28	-	CASSLDRGARGQYF	TGTGCCAGCAGTTTAGATCGGGGAGCAAGGGGGCAGTACTTC
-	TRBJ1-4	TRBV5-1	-	CASSLAPGINEKLFF	TGCGCCAGCAGCTTGGCCCCAGGGATTAATGAAAAACTGTTTTTT
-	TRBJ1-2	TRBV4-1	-	CASSQVWGVRDGYTF	TGCGCCAGCAGCCAAGTCTGGGGAGTTCGCGATGGCTACACCTTC
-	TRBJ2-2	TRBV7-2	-	CASSLVGGGELFF	TGTGCCAGCAGCTTAGTTGGGGGAGGGGAGCTGTTTTTT
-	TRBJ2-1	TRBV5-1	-	CASSAIEGRHNEQFF	TGCGCCAGCAGCGCTATAGAGGGGAGACACAATGAGCAGTTCTTC
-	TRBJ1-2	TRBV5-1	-	CASSLDSSGDTPNYGYTF	TGCGCCAGCAGCTTGGATTCATCAGGGGACACTCCTAACTATGGCTACACCTTC
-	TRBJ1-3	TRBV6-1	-	CASSEVGGSGNTIYF	TGTGCCAGCAGTGAAGTCGGGGGCTCCGGAAACACCATATATTTT
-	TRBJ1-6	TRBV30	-	CAWDRQKGSPLHF	TGTGCCTGGGACCGACAGAAAGGATCACCCCTCCACTTT
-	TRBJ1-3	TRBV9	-	CASSVVGLRDTIYF	TGTGCCAGCAGCGTAGTGGGGTTGCGGGACACCATATATTTT
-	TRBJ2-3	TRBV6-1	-	CASSEGGNTDTQYF	TGTGCCAGCAGTGAAGGCGGCAACACAGATACGCAGTATTTT
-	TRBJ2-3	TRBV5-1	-	CASSFDRYTDTQYF	TGCGCCAGCAGCTTCGACAGATACACAGATACGCAGTATTTT
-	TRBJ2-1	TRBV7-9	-	CASSTQSDYNEQFF	TGTGCCAGCAGCACTCAGTCCGACTACAATGAGCAGTTCTTC
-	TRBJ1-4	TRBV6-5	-	CASGTWNEKLFF	TGTGCAAGCGGAACATGGAATGAAAAACTGTTTTTT
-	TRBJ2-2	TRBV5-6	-	CASSLGQSVGELFF	TGTGCCAGCAGCTTGGGGCAGTCAGTTGGGGAGCTGTTTTTT
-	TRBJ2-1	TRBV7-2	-	CASSLEVAATREQFF	TGTGCCAGCAGCTTAGAAGTAGCGGCTACCAGAGAGCAGTTCTTC
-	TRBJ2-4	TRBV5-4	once	CASSLFGDKNIQYF	TGTGCCAGCAGCTTGTTCGGGGACAAAAACATTCAGTACTTC
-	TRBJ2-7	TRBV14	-	CASSQDTTSYEQYF	TGTGCCAGCAGCCAAGACACGACATCCTACGAGCAGTACTTC
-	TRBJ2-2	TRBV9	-	CASSTKRRGGPNTGELFF	TGTGCCAGCAGCACCAAAAGGCGTGGCGGTCCGAACACCGGGGAGCTGTTTTTT
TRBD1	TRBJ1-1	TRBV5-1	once	CASSLGAGGEAFF	TGCGCCAGCAGCTTGGGGGCAGGGGGCGAAGCTTTCTTT
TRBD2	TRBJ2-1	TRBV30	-	CALSGLAVTNEQFF	TGTGCCCTCTCTGGACTAGCGGTTACAAATGAGCAGTTCTTC
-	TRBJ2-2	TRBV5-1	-	CASSERGSGTGELFF	TGCGCCAGCAGCGAGAGGGGGAGTGGTACCGGGGAGCTGTTTTTT
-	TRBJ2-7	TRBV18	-	CASSPSTQNYEQYF	TGTGCCAGCTCACCTTCGACCCAAAACTACGAGCAGTACTTC
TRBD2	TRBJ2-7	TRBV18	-	CASSPWTSGGSNEQYF	TGTGCCAGCTCACCGTGGACTAGCGGGGGCAGCAACGAGCAGTACTTC
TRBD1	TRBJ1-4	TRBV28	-	CASSSQGGTEKLFF	TGTGCCAGCAGTTCACAGGGGGGGACTGAAAAACTGTTTTTT
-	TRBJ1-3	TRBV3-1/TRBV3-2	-	CASSQDIFGNTIYF	TGTGCCAGCAGCCAAGACATTTTTGGAAACACCATATATTTT
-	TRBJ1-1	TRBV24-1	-	CATSGDELGNTEAFF	TGTGCCACCAGTGGGGACGAACTAGGGAACACTGAAGCTTTCTTT
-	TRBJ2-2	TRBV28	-	CASTGRRWELFF	TGTGCCAGCACAGGGAGACGCTGGGAGCTGTTTTTT
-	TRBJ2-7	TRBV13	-	CASSLGDTPGDSYEQYF	TGTGCCAGCAGCTTAGGCGATACCCCGGGAGACTCCTACGAGCAGTACTTC
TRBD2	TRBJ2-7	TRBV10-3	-	CAISESGGSYEQYF	TGTGCCATCAGTGAATCGGGGGGCTCCTACGAGCAGTACTTC
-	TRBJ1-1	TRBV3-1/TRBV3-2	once	CASGLGAAGEAFF	TGTGCCAGCGGATTGGGGGCAGCGGGTGAAGCTTTCTTT
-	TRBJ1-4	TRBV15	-	CATSRVSNINEKLFF	TGTGCCACCAGCAGAGTCTCTAACATCAATGAAAAACTGTTTTTT
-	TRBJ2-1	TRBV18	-	CASSPNQQNEQFF	TGTGCCAGCTCACCAAACCAGCAGAATGAGCAGTTCTTC
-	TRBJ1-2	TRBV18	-	CASSPRPQDGYTF	TGTGCCAGCTCACCCCGGCCCCAGGATGGCTACACCTTC
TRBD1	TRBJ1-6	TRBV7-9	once	CASRKGQGDSPLHF	TGTGCCAGCAGAAAAGGACAGGGGGATTCACCCCTCCACTTT
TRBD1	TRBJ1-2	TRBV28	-	CASSLQGAVGYTF	TGTGCCAGCAGTTTACAGGGGGCGGTTGGCTACACCTTC
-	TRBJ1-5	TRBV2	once	CASSGRADQPQHF	TGTGCCAGCAGTGGAAGGGCTGATCAGCCCCAGCATTTT